This T cell receptor (beta chain) stems from a study of CD8 T cells in ankylosing spondylitis. Researchers built TCR beta libraries using quantitative 5'-RACE with molecular barcodes. TCRdb reprocessed the 5' RACE reads via MiXCR and lists one record per CDR3 protein. The profile shows 150,000 or so distinct CDR3 sequences, 25% to 35% of them singletons. This clonotype was detected only a few times. This CDR3 is 16 amino acids long. Germline V lookup: CDR1 DFQATT, CDR2 SNEGSKA (reference sequence). Trimming removed 2 bases at V and 3 bases at J, with 18 bases between. The chain couples TRBV20-1 to TRBJ2-3, with D tentatively TRBD1 (6 bases). This sequence was found in a male donor with ankylosing spondylitis. The specimen sequenced was synovial fluid, either unsorted or a sorted T cell fraction (not recorded which). CDR3 in DNA: TGCAGTGCTAGAATGGTGACAGGACCAAGGACAGATACGCAGTATTTT. It encodes CSARMVTGPRTDTQYF.